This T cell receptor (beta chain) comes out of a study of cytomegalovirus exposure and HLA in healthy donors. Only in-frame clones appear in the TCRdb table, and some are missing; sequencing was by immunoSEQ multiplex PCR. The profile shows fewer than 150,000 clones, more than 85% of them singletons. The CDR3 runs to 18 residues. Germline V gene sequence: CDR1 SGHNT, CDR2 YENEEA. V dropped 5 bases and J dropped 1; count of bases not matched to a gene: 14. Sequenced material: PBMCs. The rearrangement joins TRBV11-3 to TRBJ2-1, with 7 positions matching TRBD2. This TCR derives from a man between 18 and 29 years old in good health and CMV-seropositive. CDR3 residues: CASSDTSGRGQSYNEQFF. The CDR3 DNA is TGTGCCAGCAGCGATACTTCAGGGAGGGGCCAATCCTACAATGAGCAGTTCTTC.